This T cell receptor (beta chain) was captured by sequencing in a study of blood T cell repertoires in COVID-19. Authors' methods: The authors estimated nucleated cell counts from reference gene primer amplification. Libraries were prepared by immunoSEQ multiplex PCR; TCRdb keeps only in-frame clonotypes and omits some of them. For V, J and clone size, that table is used; D and trimming come from the DNA. The sample comprises approximately 240,000 clones, around 84% of which are singletons, and roughly 2.8% rests with the top ten. Germline lookup yields CDR1 KGHSH and CDR2 LQKENI. The CDR3 is made up of 16 amino acids. Trimming took 5 bases from V and 0 from J, leaving 15 bases between them.

What was sequenced was peripheral blood. The TCR sequence derives from a man aged 50 or older who had recovered from COVID-19. The chain links TRBV18 to TRBJ2-3; D not certain. The CDR3 reads CASSSPGRSSTDTQYF. The CDR3 coding sequence is TGTGCCAGCTCATCTCCGGGTCGGTCGAGCACAGATACGCAGTATTTT.